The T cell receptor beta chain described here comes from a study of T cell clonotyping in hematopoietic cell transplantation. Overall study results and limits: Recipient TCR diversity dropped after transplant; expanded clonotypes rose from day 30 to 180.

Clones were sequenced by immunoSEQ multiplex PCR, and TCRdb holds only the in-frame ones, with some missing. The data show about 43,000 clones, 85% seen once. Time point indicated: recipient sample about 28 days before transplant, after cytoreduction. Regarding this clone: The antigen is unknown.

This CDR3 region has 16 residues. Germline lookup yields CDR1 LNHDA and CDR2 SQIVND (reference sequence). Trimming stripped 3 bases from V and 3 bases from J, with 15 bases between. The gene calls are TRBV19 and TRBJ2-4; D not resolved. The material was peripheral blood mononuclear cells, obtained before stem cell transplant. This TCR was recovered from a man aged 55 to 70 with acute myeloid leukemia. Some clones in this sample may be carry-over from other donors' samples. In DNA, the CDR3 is TGTGCCAGTAGTATCCCCTTTGACTTGGGCAAAAACATTCAGTACTTC. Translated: CASSIPFDLGKNIQYF.